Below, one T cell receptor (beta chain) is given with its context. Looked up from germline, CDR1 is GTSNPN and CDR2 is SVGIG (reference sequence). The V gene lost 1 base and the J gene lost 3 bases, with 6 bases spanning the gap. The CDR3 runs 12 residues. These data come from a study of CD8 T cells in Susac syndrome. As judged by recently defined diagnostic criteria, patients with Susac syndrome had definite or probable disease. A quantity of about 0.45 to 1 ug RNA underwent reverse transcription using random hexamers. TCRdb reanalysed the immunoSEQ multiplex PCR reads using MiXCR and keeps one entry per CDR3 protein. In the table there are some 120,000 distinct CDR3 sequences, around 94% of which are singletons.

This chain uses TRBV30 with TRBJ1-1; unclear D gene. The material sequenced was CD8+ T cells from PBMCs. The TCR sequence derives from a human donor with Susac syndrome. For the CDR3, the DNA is TGTGCCTGGAGTGCCGGGGACACTGAAGCTTTCTTT. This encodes CAWSAGDTEAFF.